This TCR beta chain was documented in a study of tissue T cells after allogeneic stem cell transplantation (dated by TCRdb to between 2021 and 2024). Context from the whole study: When multiple samples of a tissue were available, H&E sections were reviewed by a pathologist, and samples with histologically apparent lymphocytes were prioritized for sequencing. The study profiled TCR beta repertoires across many tissues from research autopsies of patients with and without GVHD, plus mouse models of GVHD. The human arm was conducted as a prospective observational study, and neither blinding nor randomization was performed. The full study reports these points: Blood samples were not available from the non-GVHD comparator patients. Only a few T cell clones appeared in more than one patient, yet motif-based clustering showed tissue-specific repertoire signatures that were shared between patients. Within patients, how anatomically similar tissues were was a major factor shaping TCR repertoire composition, regardless of disease or transplant status. Which tissue TCRs were alloreactive or antigen-specific was not determined in the study, and some clones might have been persisting host cells. The patient cohort was small and varied clinically, and sampling depth was recognized as a limitation. In both patients and mice, T cells from blood and spleen covered only a limited part of the TCR repertoire found in tissues.

As encoded in the germline V gene, CDR1 is SGHTA while CDR2 is FQGNSA. Its CDR3 holds 11 amino acids, cysteine through phenylalanine. The kept DNA is CDR3 alone, 33 bases in frame from the first base. V and J lose 6 bases and 1 base, and a span of 0 bases separates them. The method was the immunoSEQ multiplex PCR assay. TCRbeta CDR3 sequencing was performed at survey depth by Adaptive Biotechnologies, and CDR3 sequences, V/J genes, productive frequency and template counts were reported. Amplification of TCR beta CDR3 regions started from genomic DNA instead of RNA. In the original analysis: Pairwise repertoire overlap between tissues was quantified with Jensen-Shannon divergence, where 1 means complete divergence and 0 identical. Tissues were clustered by single-linkage agglomerative hierarchical clustering of pairwise JSD values and displayed as dendrograms. GLIPH2 was run on all patient samples with simulation_depth 1000, kmer_min_depth 3, cdr3_length_cutoff 8, keeping groups with more than two unique CDR3s. A standardized tissue-overlap score was calculated by extrapolating Jaccard GLIPH-group overlap across patients to a standard repertoire size of 1000 clones. Linear mixed-effect models, with tissue included as a fixed effect and individual included as a random effect, were used to assess associations of diversity with clinical or experimental variables. TCRdb stores this immuneACCESS table with in-frame sequences only. Part of the clones is absent; in the studies checked, under half of the shortfall reflects unresolved V genes, and no reason is known for the rest. Clone size and the V and J calls come from that table; the DNA yielded D and trimming. Present in this sample are some 25,000 clones, more than 60% of which were seen just once. Of the sample, approximately 8% falls within the top ten clones.

The time point label for this specimen denotes: human tissue collected at research (rapid) autopsy. Three non-HCT comparator patients who had other cancers, at least five GI tract samples, and no known GI disease at death were chosen retrospectively. After a median post-mortem interval of around 9.8 hours, autopsy tissues were collected, including GI sites from esophagus to rectum, liver, skin, and lymphoid organs such as spleen. Each autopsy specimen was bisected, with one portion flash-frozen in liquid nitrogen and the remainder formalin-fixed, and the outer muscle layers of GI specimens were removed. Genomic DNA was extracted from frozen tissues using the Mag-Bind Blood & Tissue DNA HDQ 96 Kit on a Chemagic 360 or the DNeasy Blood & Tissue Kit. Extracted DNA was further purified with the Genomic DNA Clean & Concentrator-25 kit because of concern about red blood cell contamination. Notes on this clone: This clone's antigen is unknown. Qualities for individual bases were not recorded, and no much larger clone is one base off.

The V gene is TRBV7-2 and the J gene is TRBJ2-2, with no D gene named confidently. Sequencing used tissue from the ileum, obtained at autopsy. This clonotype originated in an older female donor with lung cancer. The bases are TGTGCCAGCAGGAACACCGGGGAGCTGTTTTTT. The translation is CASRNTGELFF.